This TCR beta chain was documented in a study of OX40 agonist ivuxolimab in advanced cancers. Germline CDR1 is KGHSH and CDR2 is LQKENI. CDR3 length: 18 amino acids. Trimming pared 5 bases from V and 2 bases from J, leaving 19 bases between. Clones were read by immunoSEQ multiplex PCR, and TCRdb kept only the in-frame ones, dropping some. This table holds 70,000 to 85,000 clones, approximately 82% found once. The TCR originated in an adult with an advanced solid tumor such as melanoma, head and neck, liver or kidney cancer. The sample consisted of CD4+ or CD8+ T cells sorted from blood, taken in a trial of the OX40 agonist ivuxolimab. V and J are TRBV18 and TRBJ2-6; D gene ambiguous. The DNA of the CDR3 is TGTGCCAGCTCATTGTTTGACCCCCGAGCCGCTGGGGCCAACGTCCTGACTTTC. Amino acids: CASSLFDPRAAGANVLTF.